This T cell receptor (beta chain) was recorded in a study of cytomegalovirus exposure and HLA in healthy donors. A remark on this clone: Its specificity is unknown.

The protocol was immunoSEQ multiplex PCR, while the TCRdb copy is restricted to in-frame clones and leaves out a portion. The data show 82,000 or so clones, 85% to 95% seen once. V lost 3 bases and J lost 3, with 6 bases in between. The CDR3 sequence is 12 residues long. CDR1 is MNHNS, CDR2 SASEGT, per germline. Regarding the study as a whole: In the 130 or so validation repertoires, a later analysis found that first-cohort TCR clusters tended to co-occur. The listing of some 170 TCR beta chains classed them as cytomegalovirus-associated.

The sequenced sample was PBMCs. The sequence came from a woman younger than 35 in good health and CMV-seronegative. V and J are TRBV6-1 and TRBJ2-7, with D unclear. This CDR3 reads CASSEGSYEQYF. The CDR3 DNA reads TGTGCCAGCAGTGAGGGCAGCTACGAGCAGTACTTC.